The source of this T cell receptor (beta chain) is a study of cytotoxic CD8 clonotypes in ibrutinib-treated CLL. Germline values: CDR1 PRHDT, CDR2 FYEKMQ (reference sequence). V gave up 5 bases and J gave up 7 bases, with 18 bases separating them. The CDR3 contains 15 residues. Findings of the study overall: Public clonotypes were seen rarely and were contracted or stable on treatment.

A note on this clone: Antigen: not known.

Libraries were prepared by immunoSEQ multiplex PCR; TCRdb keeps only in-frame clonotypes and omits some of them. The sample yields about 29,000 clones, around 76% seen once. V is TRBV13 and J is TRBJ2-1; unclear D gene. The source is a human donor with chronic lymphocytic leukemia. Material: PBMCs, obtained after 36 months of ibrutinib treatment. In nucleotides, the CDR3 is TGTGCCAGCAGCCCGTGGGGTAAAGGTGCGAATGAGCAGTTCTTC. Its protein is CASSPWGKGANEQFF. The full variable domain, with the rest looked up from reference TRBV13 and TRBJ2-1, is AAGVIQSPRHLIKEKRETATLKCYPIPRHDTVYWYQQGPGQDPQFLISFYEKMQSDKGSIPDRFSAQQFSDYHSELNMSSLELGDSALYFCASSPWGKGANEQFFGPGTRLTVL.